This entry lists 18 T cell receptor beta chains sequenced from one sample in a study of Graves' ophthalmopathy and Graves' hyperthyroidism. RNA transcripts yielded amplified TCR beta CDR3 regions. In the first round, RT-PCR was carried out with HTBI primers, and a multiplex PCR formed the second round. TCRdb independently ran MiXCR on the multiplex PCR reads; one entry per CDR3 protein. The top ten clones hold about 4.2% of a sample with about 590,000 distinct CDR3 sequences, under 45% of them seen once. Sequenced material: peripheral blood or thyroid tissue (not recorded which). The receptors shown here come from an adult man with Graves' hyperthyroidism.

The chain recombines TRBV2 with TRBJ2-4; D is perhaps TRBD2 (6 bases). V lost 7 bases and J 2 bases, leaving 15 bases between the germline ends. Germline V CDR1 and CDR2: SNHLY, FYNNEI. The CDR3 spans 15 residues. The CDR3 nucleotides are TGTGCCAGCAACCGGGGAGGAGGGACCAAAAACATTCAGTACTTC. It specifies CASNRGGGTKNIQYF. The entire variable domain, with the rest obtained from reference TRBV2 and TRBJ2-4, is as follows: EPEVTQTPSHQVTQMGQEVILRCVPISNHLYFYWYRQILGQKVEFLVSFYNNEISEKSEIFDDQFSVERPDGSNFTLKIRSTKLEDSAMYFCASNRGGGTKNIQYFGAGTRLSVL.

With regard to this clonotype: A much larger clone sits a single nucleotide away, making a read error possible. The chain couples TRBV7-2 to TRBJ2-5; TRBD2 is a possible D gene (6 bases). CDR1 and CDR2 from the germline V gene are SGHTA and FQGNSA. The CDR3 consists of 15 residues. The V gene lost 1 base and the J gene lost 9 bases, with 18 bases spanning the gap. The CDR3 region has the DNA TGTGCCAGCAGCTTAGAAAGGTTGGGCGGGGAGGCCCAGTACTTC. Protein product: CASSLERLGGEAQYF.

This clonotype was seen at least ten times. This sequence joins TRBV7-8 and TRBJ1-1; 8 bases fit TRBD1. Germline CDR1 and CDR2: SGHVS and FQNEAQ. The CDR3 runs 16 residues. The V gene end was trimmed by 5 bases and the J gene end by 2 bases; junction bases not matched to a gene: 10. The CDR3 DNA is TGTGCCAGCAGCAAGACAGGGGTTCGGATCAACACTGAAGCTTTCTTT. Translation: CASSKTGVRINTEAFF.

This clonotype was picked up many times. The chain uses TRBV4-1 and TRBJ1-5; 8 nucleotides match TRBD1. J was trimmed by 12 bases and V by 3 bases; bases with no gene match: 16. Germline assignment: CDR1 MGHRA and CDR2 YSYEKL. CDR3 length: 16 residues. CDR3 amino acids: CASSQLYPGGPAFQHF. In DNA form, the CDR3 reads TGCGCCAGCAGCCAGCTTTATCCAGGGGGCCCGGCGTTCCAGCATTTT.

The V gene is TRBV20-1, the J gene TRBJ2-7; TRBD2 matches at 9 bases. This CDR3 has 15 residues. V was pared by 0 bases and J by 0 bases, with 3 bases of the junction left unmatched. Per germline, CDR1 DFQATT and CDR2 SNEGSKA (reference sequence). CDR3 region: CSAREGRGGSYEQYF. CDR3 in DNA: TGCAGTGCTAGAGAGGGGCGGGGGGGCTCCTACGAGCAGTACTTC.

The genes are TRBV24-1 and TRBJ1-6; a weak D match, TRBD1 (5 bases). The CDR3 is 16 residues long. Trimming removed 0 bases from V and 9 bases from J, with 14 bases in between. Germline V gene lookup returns CDR1 KGHDR and CDR2 SFDVKD. This chain's CDR3 is CATSDLSRGFGSPLHF. CDR3 DNA: TGTGCCACCAGTGATTTGTCTAGGGGATTCGGTTCACCCCTCCACTTT.

Concerning this clonotype: This could be a read error, since a much larger clone is one nucleotide away. This chain uses TRBV28 with TRBJ1-1, with 7 bases aligning to TRBD1. Per germline, CDR1 MDHEN and CDR2 SYDVKM. The CDR3 is 13 amino acids. J lost 5 bases, V lost 3 bases, and 3 bases had no gene match. This CDR3 is CASSFQQGTEAFF. CDR3 bases: TGTGCCAGCAGTTTCCAACAGGGGACTGAAGCTTTCTTT. The full variable domain, completed using reference TRBV28 and TRBJ1-1, is DVKVTQSSRYLVKRTGEKVFLECVQDMDHENMFWYRQDPGLGLRLIYFSYDVKMKEKGDIPEGYSVSREKKERFSLILESASTNQTSMYLCASSFQQGTEAFFGQGTRLTVV.

There are many counts of this clonotype. This chain links TRBV29-1 with TRBJ1-2, with D possibly matching TRBD1 (6 bases). The germline gives CDR1 SQVTM, CDR2 ANQGSEA. The V gene lost 1 base and the J gene lost 3 bases, with 9 bases spanning the gap. The CDR3 has 13 amino acids. Here the CDR3 DNA reads TGCAGCGTTGAAGGGGGGGCAGACTATGGCTACACCTTC. Residues: CSVEGGADYGYTF.

The table lists this clonotype with many counts. This chain joins TRBV7-2 and TRBJ1-4, with 8 bases lining up with TRBD1. After removal of 6 bases from V and 0 bases from J, the junction contained 6 bases not matched to a gene. The CDR3 extends over 16 amino acids. Germline CDR1 is SGHTA and CDR2 is FQGNSA. CDR3 loop: CASRPTGATTNEKLFF. The CDR3 DNA is TGTGCCAGCAGGCCGACAGGGGCCACAACTAATGAAAAACTGTTTTTT.

Many counts were recorded for this clonotype. The rearrangement links TRBV29-1 to TRBJ2-5; 10 nucleotides line up with TRBD2. The CDR3 contains 15 residues. In germline, CDR1 is SQVTM, CDR2 ANQGSEA. J was trimmed by 5 bases and V by 2 bases; bases with no gene match: 8. The DNA for the CDR3 is TGCAGCGTTGAACGAGCGGGAGGGCCAAGGGAGACCCAGTACTTC. Encoded protein: CSVERAGGPRETQYF.

In the case of this clonotype: Just one base apart from a much larger clone, this may be a read error. The missing conserved phenylalanine or tryptophan at the end of this CDR3 makes a read error likely. The chain combines TRBV4-1 with TRBJ2-7; 8 bases map to TRBD1. Germline V gives CDR1 MGHRA, CDR2 YSYEKL. V was clipped by 0 bases and J by 1 base; unmatched bases: 5. CDR3 length equals 16 residues. CDR3: CASSQERQGTSYEQYL. The CDR3 region has the DNA TGCGCCAGCAGCCAAGAAAGACAGGGGACGTCCTACGAGCAGTACCTC.

J is TRBJ1-4 and V is TRBV2; no clear D gene. The CDR3 has 15 residues. V gave up 5 bases and J gave up 3 bases, with 13 bases separating them. Germline CDR1 and CDR2: SNHLY and FYNNEI. In DNA form, the CDR3 reads TGTGCCAGCAGTTTTACAGCGGACGCTAATGAAAAACTGTTTTTT. Encoded protein: CASSFTADANEKLFF.

The chain links TRBV5-1 to TRBJ1-6; TRBD1 is a possible D gene (5 bases). V shed 0 bases and J shed 7 bases, with 8 bases lying between them. Germline loops: CDR1 SGHRS, CDR2 YFSETQ. The CDR3 has 14 residues. CDR3 region: CASSLVGDNSPLHF. Here the CDR3 DNA reads TGCGCCAGCAGCTTGGTTGGGGACAATTCACCCCTCCACTTT. The variable domain in full, completed from reference TRBV5-1 and TRBJ1-6, reads KAGVTQTPRYLIKTRGQQVTLSCSPISGHRSVSWYQQTPGQGLQFLFEYFSETQRNKGNFPGRFSGRQFSNSRSEMNVSTLELGDSALYLCASSLVGDNSPLHFGNGTRLTVT.

In regard to this clonotype: Being one base from a much bigger clone, this may be a read error. The rearrangement joins TRBV7-9 to TRBJ1-1; 7 nucleotides agree with TRBD1. This CDR3 comprises 12 residues. Germline CDR1 reads SEHNR; CDR2 reads FQNEAQ (reference sequence). The CDR3 is CASTRGGPEALF. The CDR3 DNA follows: TGTGCCAGCACCCGAGGGGGCCCTGAAGCTCTCTTT.

Worth noting for this clonotype: At one of its ends the junction is not consistent with the germline gene, which may arise from a read error. The chain carries TRBV7-2 and TRBJ1-1, with D maybe TRBD1 (5 bases). The CDR3 has 17 residues. Germline V gene data show CDR1 as SGHTA and CDR2 as FQGNSA. For the CDR3, the DNA is TGCGCCAGCAGCCAAGATGGGGCCCGGGGGATTAACACTGAAGCTTTCTTT. Its protein product is CASSQDGARGINTEAFF.

V and J are TRBV2 and TRBJ1-2, with D possibly being TRBD1 (5 bases). The CDR3 has 17 amino acids. Germline CDR1 and CDR2: SNHLY and FYNNEI. V was pared by 6 bases and J by 1 base, with 21 bases between. DNA for the CDR3: TGTGCCAGCAGCTCCGTGCGGGGGGGAACCTATAACTATGGCTACACCTTC. Residues: CASSSVRGGTYNYGYTF.

The rearrangement joins TRBV20-1 to TRBJ1-1; D uncertain. V shed 5 bases and J shed 0 bases, with 16 bases lying between them. There are 15 residues in the CDR3. Germline CDR1 and CDR2: DFQATT and SNEGSKA (reference sequence). The CDR3 reads CSAPPPGRLNTEAFF. The CDR3 DNA follows: TGCAGTGCTCCACCCCCCGGACGGTTGAACACTGAAGCTTTCTTT.

This clonotype was observed at least ten times. The V gene is TRBV5-1, the J gene TRBJ1-2; TRBD1 is a possible D gene (5 bases). Trimming cost V 4 bases and J 2 bases, with 9 bases left between them. This CDR3 is 13 amino acids long. Germline CDR1 SGHRS, CDR2 YFSETQ. CDR3 in DNA: TGCGCCAGCAGCCGCAGGGAGAACTATGGCTACACCTTC. Its translation: CASSRRENYGYTF.